This T cell receptor beta chain came from a study of T cells in Graves' hyperthyroidism and ophthalmopathy. Comment on this clonotype: What it recognizes is unknown.

V gave up 5 bases and J gave up 3 bases; unmatched junction bases: 8. CDR3 length: 15 residues. The germline V gene encodes CDR1 SGHTA and CDR2 FQGNSA. Study findings and constraints: From stable hyperthyroidism, ophthalmopathy was separated by a 13 V-J model.

Amplified TCR beta CDR3 regions derived from RNA transcripts. With the HTBI primer set, the TCR CDR3 went through a first round of RT-PCR. TCRdb ran MiXCR on the multiplex PCR reads and lists one entry per CDR3 protein. This sample carries more than 40,000 distinct CDR3 sequences, more than 40% of them seen once, and the ten largest clones take approximately 30%. The hyperthyroidism patients had all been newly diagnosed, and their disease duration was under 2 months. Their ages ranged from 18 to 65 years. The receptor's source is a woman aged 45-60 years with Graves' hyperthyroidism. The chain uses TRBV7-2 and TRBJ2-7; 9 bases match TRBD2. Sequenced: peripheral blood or thyroid tissue (not recorded which). Here the CDR3 reads CASSKIAGVGYEQYF. The DNA for the CDR3 is TGTGCCAGCAGCAAGATAGCGGGAGTGGGCTACGAGCAGTACTTC.